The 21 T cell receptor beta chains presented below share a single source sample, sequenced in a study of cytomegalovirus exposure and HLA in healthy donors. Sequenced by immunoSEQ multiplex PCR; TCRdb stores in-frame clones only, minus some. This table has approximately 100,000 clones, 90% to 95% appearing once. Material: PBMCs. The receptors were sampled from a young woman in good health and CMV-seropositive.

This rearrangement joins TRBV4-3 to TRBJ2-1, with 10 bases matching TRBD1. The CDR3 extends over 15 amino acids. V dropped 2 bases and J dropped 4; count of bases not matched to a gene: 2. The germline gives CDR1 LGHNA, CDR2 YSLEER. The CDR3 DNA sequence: TGCGCCAGCAGCCAAACGGGACAGGGGTACAATGAGCAGTTCTTC. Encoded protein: CASSQTGQGYNEQFF.

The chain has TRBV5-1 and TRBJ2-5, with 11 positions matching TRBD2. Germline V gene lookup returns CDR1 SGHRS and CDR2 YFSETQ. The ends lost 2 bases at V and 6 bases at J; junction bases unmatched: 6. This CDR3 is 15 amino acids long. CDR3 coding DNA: TGCGCCAGCAGCTTTACTAGCGGGAGTCTAAAGACCCAGTACTTC. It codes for CASSFTSGSLKTQYF.

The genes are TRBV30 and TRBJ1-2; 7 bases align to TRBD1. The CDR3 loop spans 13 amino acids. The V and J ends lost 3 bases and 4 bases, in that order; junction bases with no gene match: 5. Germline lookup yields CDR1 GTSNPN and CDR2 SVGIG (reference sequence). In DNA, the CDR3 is TGTGCCTGGAGCCGACAGGGACTCTATGGCTACACCTTC. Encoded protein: CAWSRQGLYGYTF.

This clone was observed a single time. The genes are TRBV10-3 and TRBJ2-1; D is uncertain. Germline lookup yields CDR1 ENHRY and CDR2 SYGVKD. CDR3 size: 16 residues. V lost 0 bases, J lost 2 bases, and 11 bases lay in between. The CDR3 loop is CAISESAAIPYNEQFF. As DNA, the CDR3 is TGTGCCATCAGTGAGTCGGCGGCAATACCCTACAATGAGCAGTTCTTC.

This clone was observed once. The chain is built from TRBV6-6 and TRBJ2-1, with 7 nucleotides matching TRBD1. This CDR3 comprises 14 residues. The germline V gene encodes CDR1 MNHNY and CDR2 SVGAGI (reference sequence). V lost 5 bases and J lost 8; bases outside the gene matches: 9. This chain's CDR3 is CASSLRQGVDEQFF. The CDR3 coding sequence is TGTGCCAGCAGTCTAAGACAGGGCGTGGATGAGCAGTTCTTC.

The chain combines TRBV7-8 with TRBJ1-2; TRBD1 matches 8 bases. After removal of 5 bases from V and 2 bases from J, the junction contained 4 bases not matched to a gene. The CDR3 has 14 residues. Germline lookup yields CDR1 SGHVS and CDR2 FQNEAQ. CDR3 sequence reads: CASSLRDRNYGYTF. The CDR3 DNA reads TGTGCCAGCAGCCTCCGGGACAGGAACTATGGCTACACCTTC.

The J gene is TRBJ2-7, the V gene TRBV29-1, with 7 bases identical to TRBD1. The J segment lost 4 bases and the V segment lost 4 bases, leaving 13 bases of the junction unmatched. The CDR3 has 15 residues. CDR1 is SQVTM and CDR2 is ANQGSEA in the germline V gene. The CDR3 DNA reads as TGCAGCGTTGGGAACCGACAGGGTACGTCTTACGAGCAGTACTTC. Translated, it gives CSVGNRQGTSYEQYF.

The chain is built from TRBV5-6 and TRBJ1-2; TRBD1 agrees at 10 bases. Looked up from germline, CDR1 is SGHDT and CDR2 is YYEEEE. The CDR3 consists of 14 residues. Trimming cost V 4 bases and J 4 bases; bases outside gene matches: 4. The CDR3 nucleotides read TGTGCCAGCAGCACGGGACAGGGGCGCTATGGCTACACCTTC. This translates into CASSTGQGRYGYTF. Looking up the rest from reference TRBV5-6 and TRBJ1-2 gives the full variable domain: DAGVTQSPTHLIKTRGQQVTLRCSPKSGHDTVSWYQQALGQGPQFIFQYYEEEERQRGNFPDRFSGHQFPNYSSELNVNALLLGDSALYLCASSTGQGRYGYTFGSGTRLTVV.

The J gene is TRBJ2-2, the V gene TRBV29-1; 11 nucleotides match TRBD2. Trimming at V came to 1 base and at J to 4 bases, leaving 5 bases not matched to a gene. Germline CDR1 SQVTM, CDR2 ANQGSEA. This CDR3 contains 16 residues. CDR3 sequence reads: CSVEALAGGITGELFF. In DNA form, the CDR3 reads TGCAGCGTTGAAGCCCTAGCGGGAGGCATCACCGGGGAGCTGTTTTTT.

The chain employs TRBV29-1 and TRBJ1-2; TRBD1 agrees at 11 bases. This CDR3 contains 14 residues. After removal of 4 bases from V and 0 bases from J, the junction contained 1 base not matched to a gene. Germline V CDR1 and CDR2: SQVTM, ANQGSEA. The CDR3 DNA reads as TGCAGCGTTGGGGGACAGGGGGCTAACTATGGCTACACCTTC. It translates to CSVGGQGANYGYTF.

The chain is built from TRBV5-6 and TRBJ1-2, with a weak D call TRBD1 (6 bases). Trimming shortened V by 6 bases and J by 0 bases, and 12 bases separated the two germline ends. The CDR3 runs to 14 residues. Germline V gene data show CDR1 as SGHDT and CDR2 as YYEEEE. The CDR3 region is CASTTGWANYGYTF. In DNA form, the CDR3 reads TGTGCCAGCACCACAGGGTGGGCTAACTATGGCTACACCTTC.

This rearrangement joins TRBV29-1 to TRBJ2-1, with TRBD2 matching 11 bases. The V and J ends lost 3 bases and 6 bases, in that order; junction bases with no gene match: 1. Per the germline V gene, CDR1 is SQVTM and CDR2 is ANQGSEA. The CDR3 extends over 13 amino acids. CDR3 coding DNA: TGCAGCGTTGATAGCGGGAGGGCCAATGAGCAGTTCTTC. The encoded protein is CSVDSGRANEQFF.

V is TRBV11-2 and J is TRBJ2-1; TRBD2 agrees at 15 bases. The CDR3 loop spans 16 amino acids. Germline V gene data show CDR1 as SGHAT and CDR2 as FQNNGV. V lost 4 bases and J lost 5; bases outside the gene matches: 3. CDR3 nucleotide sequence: TGTGCCAGCAGCTCCCGGACTAGCGGGAGGGACAATGAGCAGTTCTTC. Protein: CASSSRTSGRDNEQFF.

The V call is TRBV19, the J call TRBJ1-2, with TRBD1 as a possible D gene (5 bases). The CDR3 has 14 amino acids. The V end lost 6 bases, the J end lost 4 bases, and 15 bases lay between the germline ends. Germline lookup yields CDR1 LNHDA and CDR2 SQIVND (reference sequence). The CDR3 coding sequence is TGTGCCAGTAGGGGGGGAGGGCCCTCCTATGGCTACACCTTC. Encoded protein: CASRGGGPSYGYTF.

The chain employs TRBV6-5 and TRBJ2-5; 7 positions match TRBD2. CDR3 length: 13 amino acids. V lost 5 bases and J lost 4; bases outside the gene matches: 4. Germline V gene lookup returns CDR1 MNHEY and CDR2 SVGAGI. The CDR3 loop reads CASSRTRAETQYF. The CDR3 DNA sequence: TGTGCCAGCAGTCGGACTAGAGCAGAGACCCAGTACTTC.

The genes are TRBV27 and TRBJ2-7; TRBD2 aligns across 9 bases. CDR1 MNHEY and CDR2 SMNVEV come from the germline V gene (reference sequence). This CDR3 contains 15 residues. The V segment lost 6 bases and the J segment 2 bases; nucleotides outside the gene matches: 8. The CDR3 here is CASRLAGSFPYEQYF. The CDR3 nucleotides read TGTGCCAGCAGGCTAGCGGGGAGTTTTCCCTACGAGCAGTACTTC.

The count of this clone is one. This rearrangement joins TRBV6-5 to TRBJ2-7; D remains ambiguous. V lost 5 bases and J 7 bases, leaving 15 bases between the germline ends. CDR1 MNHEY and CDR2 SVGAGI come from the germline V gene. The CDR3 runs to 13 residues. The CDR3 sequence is CASSLHERREQYF. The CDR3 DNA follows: TGTGCCAGCAGTCTCCACGAACGGAGAGAGCAGTACTTC.

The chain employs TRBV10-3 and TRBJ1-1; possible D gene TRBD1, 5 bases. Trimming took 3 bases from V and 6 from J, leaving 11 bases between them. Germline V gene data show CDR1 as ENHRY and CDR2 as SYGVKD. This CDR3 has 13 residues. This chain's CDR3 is CAISDAQGAEAFF. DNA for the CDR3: TGTGCCATCAGTGATGCGCAGGGTGCTGAAGCTTTCTTT.

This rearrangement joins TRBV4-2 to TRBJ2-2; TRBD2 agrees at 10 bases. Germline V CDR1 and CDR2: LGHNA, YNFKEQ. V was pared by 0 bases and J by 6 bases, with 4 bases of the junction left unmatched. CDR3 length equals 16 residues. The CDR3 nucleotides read TGTGCCAGCAGCCAAGAGGGTCTAGCGGGAGCCGGGGAGCTGTTTTTT. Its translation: CASSQEGLAGAGELFF.

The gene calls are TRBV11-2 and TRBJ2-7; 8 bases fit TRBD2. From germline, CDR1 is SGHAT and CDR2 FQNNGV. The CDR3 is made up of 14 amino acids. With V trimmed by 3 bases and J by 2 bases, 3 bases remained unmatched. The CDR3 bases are TGTGCCAGCAGCTTGGGACTAGTAACCTACGAGCAGTACTTC. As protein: CASSLGLVTYEQYF.

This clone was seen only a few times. CDR3 DNA sequence: TGTGCCAGCAGTGATCGGACAGGGGGTCAGCATTTT. Translated: CASSDRTGGQHF. This chain uses TRBV6-1 with TRBJ1-5, with 10 bases fitting TRBD1. In germline, CDR1 is MNHNS, CDR2 SASEGT. The CDR3 length is 12 residues. Trimming took 3 bases from V and 13 from J; bases not matched to a gene: 3.